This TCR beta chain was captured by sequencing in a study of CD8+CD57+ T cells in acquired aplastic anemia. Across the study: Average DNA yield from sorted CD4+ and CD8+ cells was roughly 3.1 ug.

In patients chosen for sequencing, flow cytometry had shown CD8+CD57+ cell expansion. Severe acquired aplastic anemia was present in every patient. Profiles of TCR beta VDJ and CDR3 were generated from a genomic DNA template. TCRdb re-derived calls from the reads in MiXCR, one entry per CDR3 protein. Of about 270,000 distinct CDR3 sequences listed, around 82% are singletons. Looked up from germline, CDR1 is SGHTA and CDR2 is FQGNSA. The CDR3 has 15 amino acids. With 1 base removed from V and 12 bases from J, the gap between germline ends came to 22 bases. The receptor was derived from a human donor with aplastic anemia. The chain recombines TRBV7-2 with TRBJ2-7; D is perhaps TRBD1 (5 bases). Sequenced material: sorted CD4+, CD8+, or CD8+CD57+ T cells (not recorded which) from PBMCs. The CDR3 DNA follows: TGTGCCAGCAGCTTAGATCTGGCAGGGAACACTGAAGCGTACTTC. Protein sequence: CASSLDLAGNTEAYF. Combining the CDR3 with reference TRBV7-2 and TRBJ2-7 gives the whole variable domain GAGVSQSPSNKVTEKGKDVELRCDPISGHTALYWYRQSLGQGLEFLIYFQGNSAPDKSGLPSDRFSAERTGGSVSTLTIQRTQQEDSAVYLCASSLDLAGNTEAYFGPGTRLTVT.